This T cell receptor beta chain was found in a study of shared clonotypes between healthy human individuals. The length of the CDR3 is 15 residues. Germline-derived CDR1 and CDR2 are ENHRY and SYGVKD. V gave up 2 bases and J gave up 1 base; unmatched junction bases: 4. It was on ten immunoSEQ deep assay plates that unsorted PBMC DNA was sequenced. Generated by immunoSEQ multiplex PCR, the TCRdb table keeps only in-frame clones and is missing some. The sample has some 510,000 clones; 79% are singletons. Everyone who donated was a Caucasian adult who lived in Nashville, Tennessee. Unsorted samples drew genomic DNA from tens of millions of PBMCs.

This chain uses TRBV10-3 with TRBJ2-5; 7 positions agree with TRBD2. Specimen: PBMCs. The receptor's source is a middle-aged woman in good health. Some clones in this sample may be carry-over from other donors' samples. In DNA form, the CDR3 reads TGTGCCATCAGTGAGAAGCGGGACCGCCAAGAGACCCAGTACTTC. It translates to CAISEKRDRQETQYF.